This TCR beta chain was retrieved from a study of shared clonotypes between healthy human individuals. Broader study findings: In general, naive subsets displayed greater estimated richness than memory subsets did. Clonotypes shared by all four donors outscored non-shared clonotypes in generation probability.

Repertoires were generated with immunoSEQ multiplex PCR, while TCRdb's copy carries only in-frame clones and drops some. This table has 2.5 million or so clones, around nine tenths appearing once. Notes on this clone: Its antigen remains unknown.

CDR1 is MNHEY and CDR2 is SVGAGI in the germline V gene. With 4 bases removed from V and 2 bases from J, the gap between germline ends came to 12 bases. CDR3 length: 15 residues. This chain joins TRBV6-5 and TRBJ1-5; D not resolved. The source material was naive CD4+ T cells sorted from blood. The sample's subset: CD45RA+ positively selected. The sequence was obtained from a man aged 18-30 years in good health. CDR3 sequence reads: CASSSGGSRNQPQHF. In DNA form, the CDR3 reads TGTGCCAGCAGTTCTGGAGGGTCCCGCAATCAGCCCCAGCATTTT.